The T cell receptor (beta chain) described here comes from a study of blood T cell repertoires in COVID-19. Across the whole study: COVID-19 samples collected from the United States, Italy and Spain covered acute and convalescent phases.

The CDR3 is made up of 14 amino acids. V was cut by 8 bases and J by 0 bases, with 10 bases left in between. Looked up from germline, CDR1 is SNHLY and CDR2 is FYNNEI. Cohorts were assigned according to the clinical history that participants reported. In the authors' workflow: The assay estimated nucleated cells by amplifying reference gene primers. The protocol was immunoSEQ multiplex PCR, while the TCRdb copy is restricted to in-frame clones and leaves out a portion. The V and J calls and clone size are taken from that table; D and trimming were inferred from the DNA. The top ten hold under 2.5% of the sample, which has some 190,000 clones, 89% seen once.

V gene TRBV2 combines with J gene TRBJ1-4; D unclear. The sequence was obtained from a woman aged 40 to 50 with acute COVID-19. The sequencing sample was made of PBMCs or T cells enriched from blood (not recorded which). Written as DNA, the CDR3 is TGTGCCAGCTCGGTTACTTCAACTAATGAAAAACTGTTTTTT. Encoded protein: CASSVTSTNEKLFF.